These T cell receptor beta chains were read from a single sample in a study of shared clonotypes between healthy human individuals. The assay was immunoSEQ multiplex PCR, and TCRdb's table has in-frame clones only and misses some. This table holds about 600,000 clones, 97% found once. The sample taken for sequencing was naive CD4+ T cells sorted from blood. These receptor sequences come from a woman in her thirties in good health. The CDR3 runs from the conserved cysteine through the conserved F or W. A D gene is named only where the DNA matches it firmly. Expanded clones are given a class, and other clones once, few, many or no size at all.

DNA: TGTGCCAGCAGCTTAGGGGGCGGCAATCAGCCCCAGCATTTT; CDR3: CASSLGGGNQPQHF; D: TRBD1; length: 14; V: TRBV5-5; size: -; J: TRBJ1-5
DNA: TGTGCCAGCAGCCTCAACAGGGGGCCGAGCAATCAGCCCCAGCATTTT; CDR3: CASSLNRGPSNQPQHF; D: TRBD1; length: 16; V: TRBV7-9; size: -; J: TRBJ1-5
DNA: TGTGCCAGCAGCTCTGGACTAGCGGGGGGACACTTTCAAGAGACCCAGTACTTC; CDR3: CASSSGLAGGHFQETQYF; D: TRBD2; length: 18; V: TRBV5-8; size: -; J: TRBJ2-5
DNA: TGTGCCAGCAGTGTGGGACACCCCTACGAGCAGTACTTC; CDR3: CASSVGHPYEQYF; D: -; length: 13; V: TRBV6-1; size: -; J: TRBJ2-7
DNA: TGTGCCAGCAGCTTAGGCCGGGGGCGAGGTAATCAGCCCCAGCATTTT; CDR3: CASSLGRGRGNQPQHF; D: -; length: 16; V: TRBV11-2; size: -; J: TRBJ1-5
DNA: TGTGCCAGCAGTTTTTACAGGGACGCCTACGAGCAGTACTTC; CDR3: CASSFYRDAYEQYF; D: -; length: 14; V: TRBV6-6; size: -; J: TRBJ2-7
DNA: TGTGCCAGTAGTATAAGTGGCAGGGAAGGATCCTACGAGCAGTACTTC; CDR3: CASSISGREGSYEQYF; D: -; length: 16; V: TRBV19; size: -; J: TRBJ2-7
DNA: TGTGCCAGCAGTGCCGGACAGGGACGTTCCATATATTTT; CDR3: CASSAGQGRSIYF; D: TRBD1; length: 13; V: TRBV6-5; size: -; J: TRBJ1-3
DNA: TGTGCCAGCAGTTCATCCGGCACTGAAGCTTTCTTT; CDR3: CASSSSGTEAFF; D: -; length: 12; V: TRBV28; size: few; J: TRBJ1-1
DNA: TGCGCCAGCAGCTTGGATTTATCACGGAGAGCTTTCTTT; CDR3: CASSLDLSRRAFF; D: -; length: 13; V: TRBV5-1; size: -; J: TRBJ1-1
DNA: TGTGCCAGCAGTTACTCGAGGCCTAGCACAGATACGCAGTATTTT; CDR3: CASSYSRPSTDTQYF; D: -; length: 15; V: TRBV6-5; size: -; J: TRBJ2-3
DNA: TGTGCCAGTAGTAAGTCCCCGGGCGGGCGAGGGACAGATACGCAGTATTTT; CDR3: CASSKSPGGRGTDTQYF; D: -; length: 17; V: TRBV19; size: -; J: TRBJ2-3
DNA: TGTGCCAGCAGCTTGTCCCTTCAGGGGGTGAACACTGAAGCTTTCTTT; CDR3: CASSLSLQGVNTEAFF; D: TRBD1; length: 16; V: TRBV5-6; size: -; J: TRBJ1-1
DNA: TGTGCCAGTAGTCCCACAGGGGGCAGTCAGCCCCAGCATTTT; CDR3: CASSPTGGSQPQHF; D: TRBD1; length: 14; V: TRBV19; size: -; J: TRBJ1-5
DNA: TGTGCCAGCAGCCTCCCCGGGGGGCGGGAGGCCTACAATGAGCAGTTCTTC; CDR3: CASSLPGGREAYNEQFF; D: TRBD2; length: 17; V: TRBV7-2; size: -; J: TRBJ2-1
DNA: TGTGCCAGCAGTTTATCTAGGACTCTTTACGAGCAGTACTTC; CDR3: CASSLSRTLYEQYF; D: -; length: 14; V: TRBV27; size: -; J: TRBJ2-7
DNA: TGCGCCACCAGAGGCGGGTCAAACTTAGAAGTAGAGGGGTACTTC; CDR3: CATRGGSNLEVEGYF; D: -; length: 15; V: TRBV10-2; size: -; J: TRBJ2-7
DNA: TGTGCCAGCAGCTTAGGGGCAGGCTATCAAGAGACCCAGTACTTC; CDR3: CASSLGAGYQETQYF; D: -; length: 15; V: TRBV5-8; size: -; J: TRBJ2-5
DNA: TGCGCCAGCAGAGGGTTAGGGACAACGGCTACAGATACGCAGTATTTT; CDR3: CASRGLGTTATDTQYF; D: -; length: 16; V: TRBV5-1; size: -; J: TRBJ2-3
DNA: TGTGCCAGCAGCGCCGTAAGGGCCAACGTCCTGACTTTC; CDR3: CASSAVRANVLTF; D: -; length: 13; V: TRBV2; size: -; J: TRBJ2-6
DNA: TGTGCCAGCAGTTTATTTTCGGGGGGGAGTGAAAAACTGTTTTTT; CDR3: CASSLFSGGSEKLFF; D: -; length: 15; V: TRBV28; size: -; J: TRBJ1-4
DNA: TGTGCCAGCAGTTTATCTCGAGGACAAACACCCGGCCACGAGCAGTACTTC; CDR3: CASSLSRGQTPGHEQYF; D: -; length: 17; V: TRBV27; size: -; J: TRBJ2-7
DNA: TGTGCCAGCATTAGGTCGGAGGGGGCGGGTGAGCAGTACTTC; CDR3: CASIRSEGAGEQYF; D: -; length: 14; V: TRBV6-1; size: -; J: TRBJ2-7
DNA: TGTGCCAGCAGCTCAAGTCAGGGGCGACGCGGCGGGGAGCTGTTTTTT; CDR3: CASSSSQGRRGGELFF; D: -; length: 16; V: TRBV7-9; size: -; J: TRBJ2-2
DNA: TGTGCCAGCAGTGAAAGCGGGAGGATGGAGCAGTTCTTC; CDR3: CASSESGRMEQFF; D: TRBD2; length: 13; V: TRBV6-1; size: -; J: TRBJ2-1
DNA: TGTGCCAGCAGCTACCCGGGGAAATTTGGGGCTAGCTCCTACAATGAGCAGTTCTTC; CDR3: CASSYPGKFGASSYNEQFF; D: -; length: 19; V: TRBV5-6; size: -; J: TRBJ2-1
DNA: TGTGCCAGCATACCACAGCGGGGGAACACTGAAGCTTTCTTT; CDR3: CASIPQRGNTEAFF; D: -; length: 14; V: TRBV11-2; size: -; J: TRBJ1-1
DNA: TGCGCCAGCAGCCAACCTTTCCTAGACTTCCAAGAGACCCAGTACTTC; CDR3: CASSQPFLDFQETQYF; D: -; length: 16; V: TRBV4-1; size: -; J: TRBJ2-5
DNA: TGTGCCAGCAGTTACCGACAGATTAATTCACCCCTCCACTTT; CDR3: CASSYRQINSPLHF; D: -; length: 14; V: TRBV6-5; size: -; J: TRBJ1-6
DNA: TGCGCCAGCAGCCTAGGACAGGGAGAGGGCTACACCTTC; CDR3: CASSLGQGEGYTF; D: TRBD1; length: 13; V: TRBV5-1; size: -; J: TRBJ1-2
DNA: TGTGCCAGCAGCAGTGACAGGGTGGGCTCTGGAAACACCATATATTTT; CDR3: CASSSDRVGSGNTIYF; D: TRBD1; length: 16; V: TRBV28; size: -; J: TRBJ1-3
DNA: TGTGCCATCGGGACAGGGGCGGAGGCTGAAGCTTTCTTT; CDR3: CAIGTGAEAEAFF; D: TRBD1; length: 13; V: TRBV10-3; size: -; J: TRBJ1-1
DNA: TGTGCCAGCAGCTTGGAGGGACTAGCTGTAGGATACGAGCAGTACTTC; CDR3: CASSLEGLAVGYEQYF; D: TRBD2; length: 16; V: TRBV5-6; size: -; J: TRBJ2-7
DNA: TGCGCCAGCAGCTTGGTTTCGGGAACCTACATGAACACTGAAGCTTTCTTT; CDR3: CASSLVSGTYMNTEAFF; D: -; length: 17; V: TRBV5-1; size: -; J: TRBJ1-1
DNA: TGTGCCAGCAGCCCAGCCGGGACAGGGGGCACCAATGAGCAGTTCTTC; CDR3: CASSPAGTGGTNEQFF; D: TRBD1; length: 16; V: TRBV9; size: -; J: TRBJ2-1
DNA: TGTGCCAGCAGTTGGCAGGGTAGGACAGATACGCAGTATTTT; CDR3: CASSWQGRTDTQYF; D: -; length: 14; V: TRBV28; size: -; J: TRBJ2-3
DNA: TGTGCCAGCAGTTTCCTCTCCCCCAGCGGAGGCGGCTACACCTTC; CDR3: CASSFLSPSGGGYTF; D: -; length: 15; V: TRBV27; size: -; J: TRBJ1-2
DNA: TGTGCCAGTACCCTCACTTGGAGCGGTCAAGAGACCCAGTACTTC; CDR3: CASTLTWSGQETQYF; D: -; length: 15; V: TRBV19; size: -; J: TRBJ2-5
DNA: TGCGCCAGCGCCGTGGCGGGAGGGTCGTACGAGCAGTACTTC; CDR3: CASAVAGGSYEQYF; D: TRBD2; length: 14; V: TRBV10-3; size: -; J: TRBJ2-7
DNA: TGTGCCAGCTCACTTGTGGCTTCGAACACCGGGGAGCTGTTTTTT; CDR3: CASSLVASNTGELFF; D: -; length: 15; V: TRBV18; size: -; J: TRBJ2-2
DNA: TGTGCGAATGGGGATAGCAATCAGCCCCAGCATTTT; CDR3: CANGDSNQPQHF; D: -; length: 12; V: TRBV28; size: -; J: TRBJ1-5
DNA: TGCGCCAGCAGCCGACGATCGACAGGGAACACTGAAGCTTTCTTT; CDR3: CASSRRSTGNTEAFF; D: -; length: 15; V: TRBV4-1; size: -; J: TRBJ1-1
DNA: TGTGCCAGTAGTATAGATCTAAGGGCCTACAATGAGCAGTTCTTC; CDR3: CASSIDLRAYNEQFF; D: -; length: 15; V: TRBV19; size: -; J: TRBJ2-1
DNA: TGTGCCAGCAGCGTAGAAGTAGGGAATTCACCCCTCCACTTT; CDR3: CASSVEVGNSPLHF; D: -; length: 14; V: TRBV9; size: -; J: TRBJ1-6
DNA: TGTGCCAGCAGCTTAACGGTGAGCGGGAGTGGTGAAGATACGCAGTATTTT; CDR3: CASSLTVSGSGEDTQYF; D: TRBD2; length: 17; V: TRBV7-2; size: -; J: TRBJ2-3
DNA: TGTGCCAGCAGTTTTTGGCCGGCTAGCGGGAGGGCCCAAACGCAAGCCAAAAACATTCAGTACTTC; CDR3: CASSFWPASGRAQTQAKNIQYF; D: TRBD2; length: 22; V: TRBV28; size: -; J: TRBJ2-4
DNA: TGTGCCAGCTCACCACGGGTAGCGGGAGCGAGAAATGAGCAGTTCTTC; CDR3: CASSPRVAGARNEQFF; D: TRBD2; length: 16; V: TRBV18; size: -; J: TRBJ2-1
DNA: TGTGCCAGCAGCCACTCTAATGGGTTCGAAGCTTTCTTT; CDR3: CASSHSNGFEAFF; D: -; length: 13; V: TRBV7-2; size: once; J: TRBJ1-1
DNA: TGTGCCAGCAGCTTGGACAGCCATCAGCCCCAGCATTTT; CDR3: CASSLDSHQPQHF; D: -; length: 13; V: TRBV5-4; size: -; J: TRBJ1-5
DNA: TGTGCCAGCAGATCGGGGTGGAACACCATATATTTT; CDR3: CASRSGWNTIYF; D: -; length: 12; V: TRBV2; size: -; J: TRBJ1-3
DNA: TGTGCCAGCAGCCCACCGGGACTAGGATATTCGGAGCAGTACTTC; CDR3: CASSPPGLGYSEQYF; D: TRBD2; length: 15; V: TRBV7-2; size: -; J: TRBJ2-7
DNA: TGCGCCAGCAGCCAAGATCAAGGACGGAGTCTGTTTTTT; CDR3: CASSQDQGRSLFF; D: -; length: 13; V: TRBV4-1; size: -; J: TRBJ1-4
DNA: TGTGCCAGCAGCCCCAGTGGCAGCGGTTATGGCTACACCTTC; CDR3: CASSPSGSGYGYTF; D: -; length: 14; V: TRBV7-9; size: -; J: TRBJ1-2